These 10 T cell receptor beta chains originate from one sample sequenced in a study of blood T cell repertoires in COVID-19 (dated by TCRdb to 2018 to 2021). The library was built by means of the immunoSEQ multiplex PCR assay. Held by TCRdb, this immuneACCESS table contains in-frame sequences only and omits some clones. Under half of the omission traces to an unresolved V gene where checked; the cause of the rest is unknown. For this sample the table gives around 87,000 clones, of which roughly 79% were detected only once. The leading ten clones occupy approximately 15% of the sample. Sample: peripheral blood. All receptors come from a human donor in a cohort sampled during active COVID-19.

The chain links TRBV7-9 to TRBJ2-7; D not resolved. Germline CDR1 is SEHNR and CDR2 is FQNEAQ (reference sequence). The CDR3 length is 15 residues. V lost 2 bases, J lost 5 bases, and 16 bases lay in between. The CDR3 bases are TGTGCCAGCAGCTTATGGTCCCTCCAGGTCGACGAGCAGTACTTC. Its protein is CASSLWSLQVDEQYF.

The chain carries TRBV5-4 and TRBJ1-1; 9 bases agree with TRBD1. This CDR3 has 15 amino acids. CDR1 and CDR2 (germline): SGHNT, YYREEE (reference sequence). The ends lost 4 bases at V and 1 base at J; junction bases unmatched: 5. CDR3 DNA: TGTGCCAGCAGCGGGACAGGGATTGCGAACACTGAAGCTTTCTTT. The encoded protein is CASSGTGIANTEAFF.

This rearrangement joins TRBV27 to TRBJ1-5; TRBD1 aligns across 12 bases. The V gene end was trimmed by 6 bases and the J gene end by 8 bases; junction bases not matched to a gene: 2. The CDR3 consists of 13 residues. Per the germline V gene, CDR1 is MNHEY and CDR2 is SMNVEV (reference sequence). The CDR3 is CASRGQGAKPQHF. CDR3 bases: TGTGCCAGCAGGGGACAGGGGGCGAAGCCCCAGCATTTT.

The chain recombines TRBV6-1 with TRBJ1-3, with 9 positions matching TRBD1. Germline-derived CDR1 and CDR2 are MNHNS and SASEGT. This CDR3 is built from 15 residues. Trimming removed 1 base from V and 5 bases from J; junction bases left unmatched: 3. CDR3 sequence (DNA): TGTGCCAGCAGTGAAGGGACAGGGGACAGAAACACCATATATTTT. Amino acids: CASSEGTGDRNTIYF.

The rearrangement joins TRBV28 to TRBJ1-5, with D hard to call. V was shortened by 5 bases and J by 6 bases, with 11 bases between the two germline ends. This CDR3 is built from 13 residues. Germline loops: CDR1 MDHEN, CDR2 SYDVKM. Written as DNA, the CDR3 is TGTGCCAGCAGTCTACGACAATTTCAGCCCCAGCATTTT. It is translated as CASSLRQFQPQHF.

The chain joins TRBV11-2 to TRBJ2-2, with TRBD1 as a possible D gene (8 bases). CDR1 is SGHAT and CDR2 is FQNNGV in the germline V gene. With 5 bases removed from V and 1 base from J, the gap between germline ends came to 14 bases. CDR3 length equals 16 residues. This chain's CDR3 is CASSLGGTGNTGELFF. CDR3 nucleotides: TGTGCCAGCAGCCTCGGGGGGACAGGGAACACCGGGGAGCTGTTTTTT.

V is TRBV30 and J is TRBJ2-4; 9 bases fit TRBD2. The germline V gene encodes CDR1 GTSNPN and CDR2 SVGIG (reference sequence). The CDR3 sequence is 15 residues long. The ends lost 1 base at V and 3 bases at J; junction bases unmatched: 4. The CDR3 DNA follows: TGTGCCTGGAGTGGCGGGGGGGGCGGCAAAAACATTCAGTACTTC. Protein: CAWSGGGGGKNIQYF.

This chain uses TRBV20-1 with TRBJ2-7; TRBD1 agrees at 7 bases. From germline, CDR1 is DFQATT and CDR2 SNEGSKA (reference sequence). CDR3 length equals 12 residues. The V and J ends lost 3 bases and 3 bases, in that order; junction bases with no gene match: 2. Here the CDR3 DNA reads TGCAGTGCTAGTGGACAGGTCTACGAGCAGTACTTC. Translating it yields CSASGQVYEQYF.

The chain is built from TRBV5-1 and TRBJ1-1; a possible D gene is TRBD1 (5 bases). Trimming took off 2 bases at V and 1 base at J, with 9 bases between the two ends. CDR3 length: 14 residues. Per the germline V gene, CDR1 is SGHRS and CDR2 is YFSETQ. The CDR3 region is CASSLTGQNTEAFF. CDR3 bases: TGCGCCAGCAGCTTAACAGGACAGAACACTGAAGCTTTCTTT.

V gene TRBV24-1 combines with J gene TRBJ2-5; D is uncertain. From germline, CDR1 is KGHDR and CDR2 SFDVKD. Trimming removed 1 base at V and 0 bases at J, with 14 bases between. The CDR3 is 17 amino acids. The CDR3 region is CATSDFRSDSYQETQYF. The CDR3 coding sequence is TGTGCCACCAGTGATTTTCGGAGTGACTCGTACCAAGAGACCCAGTACTTC.